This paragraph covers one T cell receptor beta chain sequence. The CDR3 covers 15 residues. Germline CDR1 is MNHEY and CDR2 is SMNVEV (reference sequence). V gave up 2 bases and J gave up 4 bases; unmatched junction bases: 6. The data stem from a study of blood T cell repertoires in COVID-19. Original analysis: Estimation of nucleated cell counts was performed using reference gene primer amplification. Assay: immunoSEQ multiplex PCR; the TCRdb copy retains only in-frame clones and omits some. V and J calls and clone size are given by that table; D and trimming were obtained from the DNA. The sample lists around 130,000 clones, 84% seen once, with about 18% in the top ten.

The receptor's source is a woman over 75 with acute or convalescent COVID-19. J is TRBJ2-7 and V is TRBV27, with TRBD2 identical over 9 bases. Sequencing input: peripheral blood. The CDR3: CASSLRGGGAYEQYF. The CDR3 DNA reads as TGTGCCAGCAGTTTACGGGGCGGGGGGGCTTACGAGCAGTACTTC.